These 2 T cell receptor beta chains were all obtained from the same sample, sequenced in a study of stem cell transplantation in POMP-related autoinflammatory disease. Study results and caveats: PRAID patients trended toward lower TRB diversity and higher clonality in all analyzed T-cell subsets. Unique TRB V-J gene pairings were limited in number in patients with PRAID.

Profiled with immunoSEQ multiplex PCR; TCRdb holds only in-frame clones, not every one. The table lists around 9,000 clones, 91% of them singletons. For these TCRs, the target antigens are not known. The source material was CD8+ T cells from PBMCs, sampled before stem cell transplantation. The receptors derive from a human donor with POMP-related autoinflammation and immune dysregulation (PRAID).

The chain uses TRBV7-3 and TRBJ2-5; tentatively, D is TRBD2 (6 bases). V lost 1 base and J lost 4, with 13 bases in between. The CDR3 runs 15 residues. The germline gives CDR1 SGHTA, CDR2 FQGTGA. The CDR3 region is CASSLNGRGGETQYF. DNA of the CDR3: TGTGCCAGCAGCTTAAATGGACGGGGAGGAGAGACCCAGTACTTC. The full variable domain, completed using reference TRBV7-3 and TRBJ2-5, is GAGVSQTPSNKVTEKGKYVELRCDPISGHTALYWYRQSLGQGPEFLIYFQGTGAADDSGLPNDRFFAVRPEGSVSTLKIQRTERGDSAVYLCASSLNGRGGETQYFGPGTRLLVL.

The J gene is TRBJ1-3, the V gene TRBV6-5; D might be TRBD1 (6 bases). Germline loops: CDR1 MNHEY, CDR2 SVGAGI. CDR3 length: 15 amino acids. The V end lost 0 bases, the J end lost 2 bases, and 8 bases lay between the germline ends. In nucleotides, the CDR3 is TGTGCCAGCAGTTACTCAGGGGGGCCTGGAAACACCATATATTTT. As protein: CASSYSGGPGNTIYF.